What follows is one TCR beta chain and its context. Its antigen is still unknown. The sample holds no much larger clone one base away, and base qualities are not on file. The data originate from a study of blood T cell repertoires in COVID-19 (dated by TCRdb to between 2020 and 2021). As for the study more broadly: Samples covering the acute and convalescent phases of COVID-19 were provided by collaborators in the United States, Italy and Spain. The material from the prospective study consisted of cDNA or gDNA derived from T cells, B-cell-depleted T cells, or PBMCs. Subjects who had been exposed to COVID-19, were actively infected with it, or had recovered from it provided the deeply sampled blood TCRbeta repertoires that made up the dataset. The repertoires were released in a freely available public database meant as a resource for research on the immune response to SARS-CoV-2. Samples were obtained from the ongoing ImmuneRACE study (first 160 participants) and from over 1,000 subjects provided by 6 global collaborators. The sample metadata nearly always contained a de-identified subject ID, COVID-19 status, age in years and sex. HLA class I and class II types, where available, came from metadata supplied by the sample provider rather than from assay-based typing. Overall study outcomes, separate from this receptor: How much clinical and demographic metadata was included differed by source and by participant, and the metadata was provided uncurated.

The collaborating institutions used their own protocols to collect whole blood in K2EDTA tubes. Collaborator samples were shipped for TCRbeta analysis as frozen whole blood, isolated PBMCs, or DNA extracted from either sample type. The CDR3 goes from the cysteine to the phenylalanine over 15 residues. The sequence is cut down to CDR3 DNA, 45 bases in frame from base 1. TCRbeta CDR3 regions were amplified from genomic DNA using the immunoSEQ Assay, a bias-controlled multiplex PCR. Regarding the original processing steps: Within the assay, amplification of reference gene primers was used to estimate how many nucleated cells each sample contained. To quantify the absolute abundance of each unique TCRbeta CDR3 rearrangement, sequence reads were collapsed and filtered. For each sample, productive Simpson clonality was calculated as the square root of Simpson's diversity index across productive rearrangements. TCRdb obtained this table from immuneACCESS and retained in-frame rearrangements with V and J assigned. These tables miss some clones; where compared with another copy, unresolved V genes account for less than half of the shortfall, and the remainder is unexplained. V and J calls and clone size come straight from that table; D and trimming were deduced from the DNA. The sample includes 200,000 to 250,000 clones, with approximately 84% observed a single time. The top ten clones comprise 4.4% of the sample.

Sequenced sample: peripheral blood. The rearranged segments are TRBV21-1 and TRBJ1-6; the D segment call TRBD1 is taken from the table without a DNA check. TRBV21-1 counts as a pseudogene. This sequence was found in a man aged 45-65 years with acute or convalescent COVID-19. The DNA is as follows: TGTGCCAGCAGCAAATTGCAGACAGGGGGTTCACCCCTCCACTTT. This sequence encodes CASSKLQTGGSPLHF.